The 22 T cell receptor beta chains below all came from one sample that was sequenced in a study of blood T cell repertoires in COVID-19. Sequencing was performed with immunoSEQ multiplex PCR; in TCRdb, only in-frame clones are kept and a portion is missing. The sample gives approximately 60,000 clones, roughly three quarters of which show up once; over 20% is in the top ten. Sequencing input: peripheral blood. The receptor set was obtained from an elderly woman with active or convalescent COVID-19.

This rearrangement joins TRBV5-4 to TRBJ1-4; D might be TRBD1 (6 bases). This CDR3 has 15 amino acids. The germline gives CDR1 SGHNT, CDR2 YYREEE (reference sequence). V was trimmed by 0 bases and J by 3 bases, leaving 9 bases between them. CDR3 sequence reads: CASSLDGGPNEKLFF. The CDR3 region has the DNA TGTGCCAGCAGCTTGGATGGGGGCCCTAATGAAAAACTGTTTTTT.

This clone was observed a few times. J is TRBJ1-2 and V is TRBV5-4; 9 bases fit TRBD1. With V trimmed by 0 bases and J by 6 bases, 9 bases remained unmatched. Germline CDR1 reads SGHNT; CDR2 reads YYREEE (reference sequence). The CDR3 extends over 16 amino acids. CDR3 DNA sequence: TGTGCCAGCAGCTTGGTTCCGGGACAGGGAGAACATGGCTACACCTTC. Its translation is CASSLVPGQGEHGYTF.

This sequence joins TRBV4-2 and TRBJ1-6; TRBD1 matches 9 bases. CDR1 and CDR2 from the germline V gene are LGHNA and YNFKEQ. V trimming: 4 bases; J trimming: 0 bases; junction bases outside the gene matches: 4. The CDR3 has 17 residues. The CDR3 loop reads CASSPGQGSSYNSPLHF. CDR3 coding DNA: TGTGCCAGCAGCCCGGGACAGGGAAGCTCCTATAATTCACCCCTCCACTTT.

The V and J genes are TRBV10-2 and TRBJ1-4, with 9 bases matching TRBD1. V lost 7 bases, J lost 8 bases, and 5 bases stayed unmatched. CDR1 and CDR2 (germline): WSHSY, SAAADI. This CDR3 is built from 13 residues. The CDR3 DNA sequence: TGCGCCAGCAACAGGGGGCTCGGGGAAAAACTGTTTTTT. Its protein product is CASNRGLGEKLFF.

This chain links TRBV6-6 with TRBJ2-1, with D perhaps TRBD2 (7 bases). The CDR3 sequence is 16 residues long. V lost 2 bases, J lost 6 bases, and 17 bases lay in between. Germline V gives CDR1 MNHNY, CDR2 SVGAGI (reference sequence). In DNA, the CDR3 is TGTGCCAGCAGTTACCCTGGGGGGGCCCAGGGCAATGAGCAGTTCTTC. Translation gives CASSYPGGAQGNEQFF.

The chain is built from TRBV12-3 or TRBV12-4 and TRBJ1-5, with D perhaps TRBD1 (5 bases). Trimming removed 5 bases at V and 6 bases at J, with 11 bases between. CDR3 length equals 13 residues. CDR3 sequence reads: CASSRQGPQPQHF. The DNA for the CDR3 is TGTGCCAGCAGTCGGCAGGGTCCTCAGCCCCAGCATTTT.

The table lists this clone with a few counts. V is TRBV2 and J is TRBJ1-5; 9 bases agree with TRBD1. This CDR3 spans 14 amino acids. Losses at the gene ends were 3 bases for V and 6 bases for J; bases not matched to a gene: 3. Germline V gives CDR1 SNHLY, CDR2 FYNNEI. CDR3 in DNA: TGTGCCAGCAGTGATCGACAGGGGGTTCAGCCCCAGCATTTT. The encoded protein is CASSDRQGVQPQHF.

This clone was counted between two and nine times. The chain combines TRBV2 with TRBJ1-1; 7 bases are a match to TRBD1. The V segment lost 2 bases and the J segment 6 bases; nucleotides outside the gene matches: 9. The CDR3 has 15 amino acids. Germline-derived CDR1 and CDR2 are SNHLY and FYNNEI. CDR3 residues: CASSENRGMGSEAFF. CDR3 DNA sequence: TGTGCCAGCAGTGAAAACAGGGGAATGGGATCTGAAGCTTTCTTT.

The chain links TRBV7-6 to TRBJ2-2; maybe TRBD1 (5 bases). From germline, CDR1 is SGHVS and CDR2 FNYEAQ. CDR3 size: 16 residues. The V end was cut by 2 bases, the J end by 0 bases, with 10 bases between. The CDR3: CASSLLGAANTGELFF. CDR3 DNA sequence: TGTGCCAGCAGCTTACTAGGGGCCGCGAACACCGGGGAGCTGTTTTTT.

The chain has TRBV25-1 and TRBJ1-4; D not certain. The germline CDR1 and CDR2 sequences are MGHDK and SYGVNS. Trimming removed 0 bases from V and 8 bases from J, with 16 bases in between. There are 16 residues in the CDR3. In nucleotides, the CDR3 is TGTGCCAGCAGTGAATATCGAGGCCGGTTCGGGGAAAAACTGTTTTTT. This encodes CASSEYRGRFGEKLFF.

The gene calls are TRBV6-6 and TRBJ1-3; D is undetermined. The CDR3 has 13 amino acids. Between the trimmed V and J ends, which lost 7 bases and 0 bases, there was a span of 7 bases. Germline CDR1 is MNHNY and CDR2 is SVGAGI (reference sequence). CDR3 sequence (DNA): TGTGCCAGCACCGAGTTCTCTGGAAACACCATATATTTT. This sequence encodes CASTEFSGNTIYF.

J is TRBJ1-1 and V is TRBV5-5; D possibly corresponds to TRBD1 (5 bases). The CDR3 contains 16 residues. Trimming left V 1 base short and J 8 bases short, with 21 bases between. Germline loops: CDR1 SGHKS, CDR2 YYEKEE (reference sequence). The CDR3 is CASSLLAGQGRSEAFF. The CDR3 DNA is TGTGCCAGCAGCTTGTTGGCAGGGCAGGGTCGTTCGGAAGCTTTCTTT. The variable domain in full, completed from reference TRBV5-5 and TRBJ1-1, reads DAGVTQSPTHLIKTRGQQVTLRCSPISGHKSVSWYQQVLGQGPQFIFQYYEKEERGRGNFPDRFSARQFPNYSSELNVNALLLGDSALYLCASSLLAGQGRSEAFFGQGTRLTVV.

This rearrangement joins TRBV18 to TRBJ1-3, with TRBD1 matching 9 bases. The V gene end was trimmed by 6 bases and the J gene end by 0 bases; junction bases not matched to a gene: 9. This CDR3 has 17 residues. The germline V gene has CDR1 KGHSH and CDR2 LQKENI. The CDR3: CASSAGTGSPSGNTIYF. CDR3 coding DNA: TGTGCCAGCTCTGCCGGGACAGGGAGCCCCTCTGGAAACACCATATATTTT.

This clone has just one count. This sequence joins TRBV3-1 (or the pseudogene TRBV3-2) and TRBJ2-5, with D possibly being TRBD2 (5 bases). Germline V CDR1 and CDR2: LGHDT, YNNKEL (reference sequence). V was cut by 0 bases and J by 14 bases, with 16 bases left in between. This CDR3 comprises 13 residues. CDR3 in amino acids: CASSQDPSGPQYF. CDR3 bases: TGTGCCAGCAGCCAAGATCCAAGCGGCCCTCAATACTTC.

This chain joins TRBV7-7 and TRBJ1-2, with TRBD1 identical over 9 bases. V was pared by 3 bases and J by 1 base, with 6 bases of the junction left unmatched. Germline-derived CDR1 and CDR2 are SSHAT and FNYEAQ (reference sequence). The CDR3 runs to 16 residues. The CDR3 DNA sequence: TGTGCCAGCAGCTTCTACCGGACAGGGGTTAACTATGGCTACACCTTC. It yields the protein CASSFYRTGVNYGYTF.

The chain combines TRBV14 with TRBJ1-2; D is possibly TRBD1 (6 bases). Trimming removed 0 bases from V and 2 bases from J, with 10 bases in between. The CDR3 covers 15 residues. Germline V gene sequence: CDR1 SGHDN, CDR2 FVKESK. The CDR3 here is CASSQDRQVNYGYTF. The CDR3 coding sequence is TGTGCCAGCAGCCAAGATCGACAGGTCAACTATGGCTACACCTTC.

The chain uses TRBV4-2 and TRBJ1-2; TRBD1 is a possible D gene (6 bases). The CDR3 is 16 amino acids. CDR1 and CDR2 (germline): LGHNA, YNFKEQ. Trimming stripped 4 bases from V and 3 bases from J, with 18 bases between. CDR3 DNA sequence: TGTGCCAGCAGCCGGGTCCGGGACAATCGGGACTATGGCTACACCTTC. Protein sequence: CASSRVRDNRDYGYTF.

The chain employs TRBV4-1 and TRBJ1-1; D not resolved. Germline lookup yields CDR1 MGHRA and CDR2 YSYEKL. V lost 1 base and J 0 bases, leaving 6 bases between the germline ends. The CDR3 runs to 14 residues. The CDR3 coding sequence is TGCGCCAGCAGCCAAGGCTACCTGAACACTGAAGCTTTCTTT. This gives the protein CASSQGYLNTEAFF.

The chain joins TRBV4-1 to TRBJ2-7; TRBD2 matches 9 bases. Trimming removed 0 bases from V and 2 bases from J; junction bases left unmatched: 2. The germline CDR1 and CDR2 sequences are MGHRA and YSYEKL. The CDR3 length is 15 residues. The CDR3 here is CASSQELAGTYEQYF. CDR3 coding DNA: TGCGCCAGCAGCCAAGAGCTAGCGGGAACCTACGAGCAGTACTTC.

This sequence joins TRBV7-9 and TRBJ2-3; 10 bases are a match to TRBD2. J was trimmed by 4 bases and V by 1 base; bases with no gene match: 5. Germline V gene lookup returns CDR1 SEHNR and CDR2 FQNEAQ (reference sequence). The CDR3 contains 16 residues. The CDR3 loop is CASSLGSGGAPDTQYF. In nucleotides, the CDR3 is TGTGCCAGCAGCTTAGGCAGCGGGGGGGCCCCAGATACGCAGTATTTT.

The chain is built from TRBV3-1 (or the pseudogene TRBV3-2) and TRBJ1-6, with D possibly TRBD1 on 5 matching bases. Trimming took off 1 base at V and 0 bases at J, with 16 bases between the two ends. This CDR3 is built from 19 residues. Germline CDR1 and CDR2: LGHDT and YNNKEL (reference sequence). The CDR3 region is CASSQASRGVSSYNSPLHF. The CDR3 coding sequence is TGTGCCAGCAGCCAAGCCTCTCGGGGGGTAAGCTCCTATAATTCACCCCTCCACTTT.

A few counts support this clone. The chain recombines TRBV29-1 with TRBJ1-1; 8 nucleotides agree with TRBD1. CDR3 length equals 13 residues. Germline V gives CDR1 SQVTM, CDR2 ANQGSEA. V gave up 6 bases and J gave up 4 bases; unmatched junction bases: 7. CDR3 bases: TGCAGCGTGGAATACAGGGGGGGCACTGAAGCTTTCTTT. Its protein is CSVEYRGGTEAFF.